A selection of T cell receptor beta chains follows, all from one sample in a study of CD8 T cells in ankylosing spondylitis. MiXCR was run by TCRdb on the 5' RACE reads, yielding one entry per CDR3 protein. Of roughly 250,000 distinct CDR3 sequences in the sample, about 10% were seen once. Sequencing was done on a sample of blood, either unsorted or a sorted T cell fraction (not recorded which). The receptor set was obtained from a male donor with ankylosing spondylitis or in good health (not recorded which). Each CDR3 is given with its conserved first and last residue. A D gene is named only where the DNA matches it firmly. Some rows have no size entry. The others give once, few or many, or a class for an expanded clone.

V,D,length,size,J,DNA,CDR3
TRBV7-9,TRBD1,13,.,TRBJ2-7,TGTGCCAGCAGCCAGGGACAGCTCTACGAGCAGTACTTC,CASSQGQLYEQYF
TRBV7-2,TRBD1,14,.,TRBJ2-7,TGTGCCAGCAGCCTGGGACAGGCAATATACGAGCAGTACTTC,CASSLGQAIYEQYF
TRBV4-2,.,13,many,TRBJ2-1,TGTGCCAGCAGCCAAGAGCAGGGCAATGAGCAGTTCTTC,CASSQEQGNEQFF
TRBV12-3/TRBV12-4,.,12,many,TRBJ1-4,TGTGCCTCCTCCACCCGACAAGAAAAACTGTTTTTT,CASSTRQEKLFF
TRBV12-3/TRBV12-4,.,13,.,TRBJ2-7,TGTGCCAGCAGTTTAGCGCCGAGTCGGGAGCAGTACTTC,CASSLAPSREQYF
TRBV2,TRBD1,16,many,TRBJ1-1,TGTGCCAGCAGTGAAGCGCTTGGGACAGAGAACACTGAAGCTTTCTTT,CASSEALGTENTEAFF
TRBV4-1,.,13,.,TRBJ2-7,TGCGCCAGCAGCCAAAATAGGGGTTGGGAGCAGTACTTC,CASSQNRGWEQYF
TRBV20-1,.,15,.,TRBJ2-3,TGCAGTGCTGGGGGGGGGGCCCCTGGGACAGATACGCAGTATTTT,CSAGGGAPGTDTQYF
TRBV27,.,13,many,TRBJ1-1,TGTGCCAGCAGTTTTTACCTGGGCACTGAAGCTTTCTTT,CASSFYLGTEAFF
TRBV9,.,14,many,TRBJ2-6,TGTGCCAGCAGCGCAGACCCAGGGACCAACGTCCTGACTTTC,CASSADPGTNVLTF
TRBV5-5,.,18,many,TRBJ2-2,TGTGCCAGCAGCCCCAATCCGACAGGGAGGGCAAACACCGGGGAGCTGTTTTTT,CASSPNPTGRANTGELFF
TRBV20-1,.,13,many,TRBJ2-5,TGCAGTGCCAAAGTGCAGGGGCGGGAGACCCAGTACTTC,CSAKVQGRETQYF
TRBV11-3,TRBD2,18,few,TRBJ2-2,TGTGCCAGCAGCCCCCCCGGGGAGGCGGGAGGGCCAAACGGGGAGCTGTTTTTT,CASSPPGEAGGPNGELFF
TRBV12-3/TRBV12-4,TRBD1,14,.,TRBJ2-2,TGTACCAGCAGTTTCAGGGGGCGCGAGGGGGAGCTGTTTTTT,CTSSFRGREGELFF
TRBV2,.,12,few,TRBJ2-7,TGTGCCAGCCGATGGGACTCCGCCGAGCAGTACTTC,CASRWDSAEQYF
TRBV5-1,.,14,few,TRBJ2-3,TGCGCCAGCAGCTCCCCGGGACTCCAGGATACGCAGTATTTT,CASSSPGLQDTQYF
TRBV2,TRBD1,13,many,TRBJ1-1,TGTGCCAGCAGTAGGGGAACAGGGGGCAGAGCTTTCTTT,CASSRGTGGRAFF
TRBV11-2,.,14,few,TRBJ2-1,TGTGCCAGCAGTCACCCCAGCTCCTACAATGAGCAGTTCTTC,CASSHPSSYNEQFF
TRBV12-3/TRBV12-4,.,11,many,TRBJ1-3,TGTGCCAGCAGTGTGGTAAACACCATATATTTT,CASSVVNTIYF
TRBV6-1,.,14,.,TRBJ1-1,TGTGCCAGCACCCGAGTTGGGGGAAACACTGAAGCTTTCTTT,CASTRVGGNTEAFF
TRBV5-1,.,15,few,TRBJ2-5,TGCGCCAGCACCGACACAGGGAACCCTCGGGAGACCCAGTACTTC,CASTDTGNPRETQYF
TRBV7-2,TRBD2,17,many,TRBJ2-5,TGTGCCAGCAGCTTAGCGGGACTAGCGGGGGGAGGGGAGACCCAGTACTTC,CASSLAGLAGGGETQYF
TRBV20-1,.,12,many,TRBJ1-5,TGCAGTGCTAGAGTTGGGGGACAGCCCCAGCATTTT,CSARVGGQPQHF
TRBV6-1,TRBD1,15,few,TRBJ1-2,TGTGCCAGCAGCCCCAGATGGACAGGGGACTATGGCTACACCTTC,CASSPRWTGDYGYTF
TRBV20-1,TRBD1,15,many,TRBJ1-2,TGCAGTGCTTTGGGACAGGGGGCTTCTAACTATGGCTACACCTTC,CSALGQGASNYGYTF
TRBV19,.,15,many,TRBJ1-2,TGTGCCAGTAGTATAGATCGGCGACAAATGGATGGCTACACCTTC,CASSIDRRQMDGYTF
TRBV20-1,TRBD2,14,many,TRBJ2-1,TGCAGTGCTAGTAAGACTAGCGGGGGCCATGAGCAGTTCTTC,CSASKTSGGHEQFF
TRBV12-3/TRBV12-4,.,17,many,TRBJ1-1,TGTGCCAGCAGTCAACGCGGGCAGGGGAGGGATAACACTGAAGCTTTCTTT,CASSQRGQGRDNTEAFF
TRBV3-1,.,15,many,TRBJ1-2,TGTGCCAGCAGCCCAGGAGGGACTTCAGGCTATGGCTACACCTTC,CASSPGGTSGYGYTF
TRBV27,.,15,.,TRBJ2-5,TGTGCCAGCAGTTCCGCCCCAACTAGCCCCAAAACCCAGTACTTC,CASSSAPTSPKTQYF
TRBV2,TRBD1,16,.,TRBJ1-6,TGTGCCAGCGGGGGACAGTATAACTCGGCAAATTCACCCCTCCGCTTT,CASGGQYNSANSPLRF
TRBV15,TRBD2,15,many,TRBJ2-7,TGTGCCACCAGCAGTTCGCCTAGCGGGGTTTACGAGCAGTACTTC,CATSSSPSGVYEQYF
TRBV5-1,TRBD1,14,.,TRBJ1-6,TGCGCCAGCAGCTCCGGACAGGGGCATTCACCCCTCCACTTT,CASSSGQGHSPLHF
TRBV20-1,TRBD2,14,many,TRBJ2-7,TGCAGTGCTAGGGAGGGGACTAGCGGGAGGGCGCAGTACTTC,CSAREGTSGRAQYF
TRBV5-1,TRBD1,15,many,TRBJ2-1,TGCGCCAGTGTCGTCCGGGACAGGGGAACACATGAGCAGTTCTTC,CASVVRDRGTHEQFF
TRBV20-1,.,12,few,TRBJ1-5,TGCAGTGCTGGCCTAGTGGATCAGCCCCAGCATTTT,CSAGLVDQPQHF
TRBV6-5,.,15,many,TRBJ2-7,TGTGCCAGCAGTTACCCCCGGGACGGGCACTACGAGCAGTACTTC,CASSYPRDGHYEQYF
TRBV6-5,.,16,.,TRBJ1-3,TGTGCCAGCAGTTACTTAACCGAGACCTCTGGAAACACCATATATTTT,CASSYLTETSGNTIYF
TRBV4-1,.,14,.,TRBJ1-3,TGCGCCAGCAGCCAAGAGGGAGCTGGAAACACCATATATTTT,CASSQEGAGNTIYF
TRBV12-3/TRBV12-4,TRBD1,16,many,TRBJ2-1,TGTGCCAGCAGTTTCTTGGACAGGGGCCCGGCCAATGAGCAGTTCTTC,CASSFLDRGPANEQFF
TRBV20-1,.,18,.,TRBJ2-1,TGCAGTACTAGAGACTCTCTTAGAGCGGACGCGGGCTACAATGAGCAGTTCTTC,CSTRDSLRADAGYNEQFF
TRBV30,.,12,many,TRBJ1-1,TGTGCCTGGAGTAGGATGAACACTGAAGCTTTCTTT,CAWSRMNTEAFF
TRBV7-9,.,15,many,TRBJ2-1,TGTGCCAGCAGCCCGGTAGATGGGGTGGACAATGAGCAGTTCTTC,CASSPVDGVDNEQFF
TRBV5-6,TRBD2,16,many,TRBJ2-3,TGTGCCAGCAGCTTGCGTAGCGGGAGGGCTGCAGATACGCAGTATTTT,CASSLRSGRAADTQYF
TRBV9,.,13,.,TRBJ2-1,TGTGCCAGCAGCGTAACGCTACTTAATGAGCAGTTCTTC,CASSVTLLNEQFF
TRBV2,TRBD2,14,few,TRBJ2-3,TGTGCCAGCAGCGTGGGACTAACAGAGGATACGCAGTATTTT,CASSVGLTEDTQYF
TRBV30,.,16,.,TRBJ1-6,TGTGCCTGGAGTGAACCTCTGAGCTCCTATAATTCACCCCTCCACTTT,CAWSEPLSSYNSPLHF
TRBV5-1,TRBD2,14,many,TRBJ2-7,TGCGCCAGCAGCCAGCGGGACCGCTCCTACGAGCAGTACTTC,CASSQRDRSYEQYF
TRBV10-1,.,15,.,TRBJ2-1,TGCGCCAGCAGTGAGAGAGGCCAGGGGCTCAATGAGCAGTTCTTC,CASSERGQGLNEQFF
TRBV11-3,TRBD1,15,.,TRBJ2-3,TGTGCCAGCAGCTTAGGGGACAGGGGAGCGGATACGCAGTATTTT,CASSLGDRGADTQYF
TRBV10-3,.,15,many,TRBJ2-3,TGTGCCATCAGTGAGGAGGCGCCAGGCCCCCCGTCTTCGTATTTT,CAISEEAPGPPSSYF